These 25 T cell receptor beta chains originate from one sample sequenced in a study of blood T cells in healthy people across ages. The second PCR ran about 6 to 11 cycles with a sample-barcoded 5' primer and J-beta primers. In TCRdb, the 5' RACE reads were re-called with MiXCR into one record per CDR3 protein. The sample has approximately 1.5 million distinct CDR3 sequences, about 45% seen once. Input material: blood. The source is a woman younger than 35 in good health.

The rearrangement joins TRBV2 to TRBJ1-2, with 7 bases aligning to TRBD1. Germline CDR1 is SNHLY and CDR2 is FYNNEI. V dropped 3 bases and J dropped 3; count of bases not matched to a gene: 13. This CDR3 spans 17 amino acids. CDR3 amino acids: CASSEDRLGTIHYGYTF. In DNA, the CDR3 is TGTGCCAGCAGTGAGGACAGGTTGGGCACAATCCACTATGGCTACACCTTC.

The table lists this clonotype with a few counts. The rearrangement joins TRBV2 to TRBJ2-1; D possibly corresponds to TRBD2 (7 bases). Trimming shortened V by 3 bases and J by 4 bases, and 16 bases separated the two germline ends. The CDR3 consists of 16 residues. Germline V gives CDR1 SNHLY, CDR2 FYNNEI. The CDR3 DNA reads TGTGCCAGCAGTGATATGTGGGGGGGCCGGTACAATGAGCAGTTCTTC. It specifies CASSDMWGGRYNEQFF.

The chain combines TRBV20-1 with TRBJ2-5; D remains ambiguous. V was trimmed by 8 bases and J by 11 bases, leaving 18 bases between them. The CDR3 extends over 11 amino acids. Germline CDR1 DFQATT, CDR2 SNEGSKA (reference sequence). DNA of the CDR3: TGCAGTCTGACCGTTGTGGCTGAGCAGTACTTC. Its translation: CSLTVVAEQYF.

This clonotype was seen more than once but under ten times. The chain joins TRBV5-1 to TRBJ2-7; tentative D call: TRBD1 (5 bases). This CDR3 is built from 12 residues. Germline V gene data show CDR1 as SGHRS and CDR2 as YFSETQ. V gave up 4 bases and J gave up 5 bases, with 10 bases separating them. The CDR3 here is CASSQTGHEQYF. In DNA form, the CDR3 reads TGCGCCAGCAGCCAAACAGGCCACGAGCAGTACTTC.

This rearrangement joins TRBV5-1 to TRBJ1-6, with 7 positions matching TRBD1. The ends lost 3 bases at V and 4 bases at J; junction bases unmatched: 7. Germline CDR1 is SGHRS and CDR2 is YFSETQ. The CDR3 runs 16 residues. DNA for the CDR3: TGCGCCAGCAGCTCCCGGACAGGAACATATAATTCACCCCTCCACTTT. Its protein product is CASSSRTGTYNSPLHF.

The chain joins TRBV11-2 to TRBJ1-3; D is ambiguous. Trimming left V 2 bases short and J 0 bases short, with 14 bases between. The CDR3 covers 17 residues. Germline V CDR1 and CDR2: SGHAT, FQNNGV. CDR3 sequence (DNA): TGTGCCAGCAGCTTAAGGAAGATCGAATACTCTGGAAACACCATATATTTT. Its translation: CASSLRKIEYSGNTIYF.

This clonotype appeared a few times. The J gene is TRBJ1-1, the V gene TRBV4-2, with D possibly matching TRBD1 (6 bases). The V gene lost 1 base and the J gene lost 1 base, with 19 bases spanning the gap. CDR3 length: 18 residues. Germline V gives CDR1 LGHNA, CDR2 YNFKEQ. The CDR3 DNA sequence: TGTGCCAGCAGCCAAGTTAGGTTCGACGGACAGACGAACACTGAAGCTTTCTTT. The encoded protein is CASSQVRFDGQTNTEAFF.

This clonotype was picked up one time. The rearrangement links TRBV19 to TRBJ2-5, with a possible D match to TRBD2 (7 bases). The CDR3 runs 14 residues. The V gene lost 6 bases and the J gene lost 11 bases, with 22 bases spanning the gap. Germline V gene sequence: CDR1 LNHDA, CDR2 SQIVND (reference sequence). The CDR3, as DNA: TGTGCCAGTAGCGGGGGGCTATCCTACAATGAGCAGTACTTC. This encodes CASSGGLSYNEQYF.

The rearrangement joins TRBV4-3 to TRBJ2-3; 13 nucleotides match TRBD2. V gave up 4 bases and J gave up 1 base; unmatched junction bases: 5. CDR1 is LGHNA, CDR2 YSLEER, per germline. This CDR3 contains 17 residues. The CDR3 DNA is TGCGCCAGCAGCCTCATCGGACTAGCGGGGGGCACAGATACGCAGTATTTT. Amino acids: CASSLIGLAGGTDTQYF.

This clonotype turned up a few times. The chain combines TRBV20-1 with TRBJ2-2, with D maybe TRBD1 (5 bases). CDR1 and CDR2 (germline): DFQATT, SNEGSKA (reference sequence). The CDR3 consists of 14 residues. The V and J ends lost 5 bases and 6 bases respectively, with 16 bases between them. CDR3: CSAPRRGLAGELFF. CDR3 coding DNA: TGCAGTGCTCCCCGAAGGGGTTTGGCCGGGGAGCTGTTTTTT.

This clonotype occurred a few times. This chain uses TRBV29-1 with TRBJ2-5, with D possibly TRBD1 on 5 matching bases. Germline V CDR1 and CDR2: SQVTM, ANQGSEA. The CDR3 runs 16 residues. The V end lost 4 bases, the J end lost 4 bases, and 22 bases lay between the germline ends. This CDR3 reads CSVVRDRSPAGETQYF. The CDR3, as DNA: TGCAGCGTTGTGCGAGACAGATCGCCCGCAGGAGAGACCCAGTACTTC. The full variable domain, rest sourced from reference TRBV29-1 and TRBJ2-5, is SAVISQKPSRDICQRGTSLTIQCQVDSQVTMMFWYRQQPGQSLTLIATANQGSEATYESGFVIDKFPISRPNLTFSTLTVSNMSPEDSSIYLCSVVRDRSPAGETQYFGPGTRLLVL.

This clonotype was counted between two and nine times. This CDR3 is CASSKRRTSGDTQYF. For the CDR3, the DNA is TGTGCCAGCAGCAAACGAAGGACTAGCGGGGATACGCAGTATTTT. The rearrangement uses TRBV7-2 and TRBJ2-3; 11 nucleotides match TRBD2. V lost 5 bases to trimming and J lost 6 bases; unmatched junction nucleotides: 7. The CDR3 loop spans 15 amino acids. The germline gives CDR1 SGHTA, CDR2 FQGNSA.

CDR3 residues: CASGLVRGDSPSVFF. The CDR3 region has the DNA TGTGCTAGTGGTTTGGTGCGGGGGGACAGCCCGAGCGTGTTCTTC. The chain recombines TRBV12-5 with TRBJ2-1, with D possibly matching TRBD2 (8 bases). V was trimmed by 0 bases and J by 15 bases, leaving 21 bases between them. Per germline, CDR1 LGHNT and CDR2 FRNRAP. The CDR3 extends over 15 amino acids. Variable domain in full (rest from reference TRBV12-5 and TRBJ2-1): DARVTQTPRHKVTEMGQEVTMRCQPILGHNTVFWYRQTMMQGLELLAYFRNRAPLDDSGMPKDRFSAEMPDATLATLKIQPSEPRDSAVYFCASGLVRGDSPSVFFGPGTRLTVL.

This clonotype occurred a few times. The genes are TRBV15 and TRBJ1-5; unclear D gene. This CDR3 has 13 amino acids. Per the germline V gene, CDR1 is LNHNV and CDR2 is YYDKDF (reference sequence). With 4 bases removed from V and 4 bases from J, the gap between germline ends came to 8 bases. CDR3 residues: CATSMMVNQPQHF. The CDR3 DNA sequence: TGTGCCACCAGCATGATGGTGAATCAGCCCCAGCATTTT.

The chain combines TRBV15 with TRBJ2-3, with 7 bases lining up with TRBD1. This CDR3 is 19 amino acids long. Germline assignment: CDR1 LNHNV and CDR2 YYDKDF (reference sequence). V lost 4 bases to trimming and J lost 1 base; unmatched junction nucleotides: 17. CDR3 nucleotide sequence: TGTGCCACCAGCATAGGGGGCCCAGCGACAGTATACGGCACAGATACGCAGTATTTT. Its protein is CATSIGGPATVYGTDTQYF.

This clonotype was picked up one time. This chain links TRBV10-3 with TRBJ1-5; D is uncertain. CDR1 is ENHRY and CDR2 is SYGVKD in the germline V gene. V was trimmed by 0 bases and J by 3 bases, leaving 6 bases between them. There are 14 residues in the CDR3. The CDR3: CAISESNVNQPQHF. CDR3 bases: TGTGCCATCAGTGAGTCGAATGTCAATCAGCCCCAGCATTTT.

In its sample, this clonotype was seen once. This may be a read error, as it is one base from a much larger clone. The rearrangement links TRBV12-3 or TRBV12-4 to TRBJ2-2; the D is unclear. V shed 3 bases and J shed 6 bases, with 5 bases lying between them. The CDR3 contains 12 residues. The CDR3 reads CASSFLAGELFF. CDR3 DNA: TGTGCCAGCAGTTTCTTGGCCGGGGAGCTGTTTTTT.

The CDR3 sequence: CSASPDSSSYEQYF. DNA of the CDR3: TGCAGTGCTAGCCCCGACAGCAGCTCCTACGAGCAGTACTTC. This sequence joins TRBV20-1 and TRBJ2-5, with a possible D match to TRBD1 (5 bases). The DNA matches TRBJ2-7 better at its end, which makes the J call doubtful. The germline V gene has CDR1 DFQATT and CDR2 SNEGSKA (reference sequence). The CDR3 is made up of 14 amino acids.

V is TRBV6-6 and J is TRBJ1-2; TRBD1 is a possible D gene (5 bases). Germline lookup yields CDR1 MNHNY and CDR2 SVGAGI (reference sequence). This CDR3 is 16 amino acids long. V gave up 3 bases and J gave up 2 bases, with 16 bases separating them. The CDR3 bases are TGTGCCAGCAGTTATACGGGGCAAGCAAGGAACTATGGCTACACCTTC. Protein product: CASSYTGQARNYGYTF.

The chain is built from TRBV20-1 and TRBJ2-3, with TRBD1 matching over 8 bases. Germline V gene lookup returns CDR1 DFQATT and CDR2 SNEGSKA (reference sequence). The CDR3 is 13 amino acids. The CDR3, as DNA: TGCAGCGCCAGGGCGACAGGGGTTGACACGCAGTATTTT. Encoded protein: CSARATGVDTQYF.

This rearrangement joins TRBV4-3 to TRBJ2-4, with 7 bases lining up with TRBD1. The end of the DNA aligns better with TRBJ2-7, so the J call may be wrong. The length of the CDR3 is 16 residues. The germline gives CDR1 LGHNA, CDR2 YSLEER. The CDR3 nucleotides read TGCGCCAGCAGCCAAGAGACAGGGATCCCATCCTACGAGCAGTACTTC. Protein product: CASSQETGIPSYEQYF.

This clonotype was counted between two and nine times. The CDR3 is CASSQTGGRNQPQHF. CDR3 DNA: TGTGCCAGCAGTCAGACAGGGGGAAGGAATCAGCCCCAGCATTTT. V is TRBV12-3 or TRBV12-4 and J is TRBJ1-5; 9 nucleotides align to TRBD1. The junction had 6 bases not matched to a gene; V was cut back by 5 bases and J by 4 bases. The CDR3 extends over 15 amino acids.

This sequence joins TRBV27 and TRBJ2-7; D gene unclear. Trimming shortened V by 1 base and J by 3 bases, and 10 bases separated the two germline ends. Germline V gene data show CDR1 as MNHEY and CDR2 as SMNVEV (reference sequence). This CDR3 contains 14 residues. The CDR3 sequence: CASSLFGPNYEQYF. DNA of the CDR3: TGTGCCAGCAGTTTATTCGGTCCTAACTACGAGCAGTACTTC.

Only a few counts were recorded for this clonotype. CDR3 protein: CASSLLAPDEQFF. As DNA, the CDR3 is TGTGCCAGCAGCTTGCTAGCGCCGGATGAGCAGTTCTTC. This chain joins TRBV6-2 or TRBV6-3 and TRBJ2-1; a weak D match, TRBD2 (6 bases). CDR3 size: 13 residues. Between the trimmed V and J ends, which lost 6 bases and 8 bases, there was a span of 14 bases. Germline CDR1 MNHEY, CDR2 SVGEGT.

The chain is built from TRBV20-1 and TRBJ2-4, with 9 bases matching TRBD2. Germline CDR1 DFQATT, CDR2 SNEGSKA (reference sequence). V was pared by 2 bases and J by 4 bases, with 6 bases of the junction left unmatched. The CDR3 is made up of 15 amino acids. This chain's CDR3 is CSARKRGARKNIQYF. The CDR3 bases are TGCAGTGCTAGAAAGCGGGGGGCCCGTAAAAACATTCAGTACTTC.